These 14 T cell receptor beta chains came from one sample sequenced in a study of T-cell memory formation after mild COVID-19. TCRdb analysed the 5' RACE reads with MiXCR anew, one entry per CDR3 protein. Of roughly 620,000 distinct CDR3 sequences listed, about 20% were seen once; the top ten hold around 11%. The material sequenced was PBMCs or a T cell subset sorted from them (not recorded which). Every receptor here comes from an adult woman who had mild COVID-19 (a few samples of this study predate the infection). Cell type and time point are not known.

The V and J genes are TRBV27 and TRBJ2-3, with 13 bases lining up with TRBD2. V shed 4 bases, J shed 3 bases, and the junction held 7 bases outside the gene matches. The length of the CDR3 is 17 residues. The germline V gene has CDR1 MNHEY and CDR2 SMNVEV (reference sequence). As DNA, the CDR3 is TGTGCCAGCAGTTCCCGACTAGCGGGAGGCCTAACAGATACGCAGTATTTT. It yields the protein CASSSRLAGGLTDTQYF.

This chain uses TRBV5-1 with TRBJ2-7, with D hard to call. The CDR3 sequence is 14 residues long. Germline V gene sequence: CDR1 SGHRS, CDR2 YFSETQ. V shed 2 bases and J shed 3 bases, with 12 bases lying between them. The CDR3 here is CASSLSVQNYEQYF. CDR3 DNA sequence: TGCGCCAGCAGCTTATCCGTCCAGAACTACGAGCAGTACTTC.

A few counts support this clonotype. The genes are TRBV21-1 and TRBJ2-1; the table gives TRBD2 as D, unverified against the DNA. TRBV21-1 is shown as a pseudogene. The CDR3 covers 18 residues. The CDR3 DNA is TGTGCCAGCAGCGCTACTAGCGGGCTCAACCCCCCCTACAATGAGCAGTTCTTC. Its translation is CASSATSGLNPPYNEQFF.

This clonotype was counted only a few times. V usage is TRBV2 and J usage is TRBJ1-6; D not resolved. V was cut by 7 bases and J by 14 bases, with 15 bases left in between. CDR3 length: 12 residues. CDR1 and CDR2 from the germline V gene are SNHLY and FYNNEI. The CDR3 DNA reads TGTGCCAGCACCGAGGGTCTCGGATCCCTCCACTTT. It specifies CASTEGLGSLHF.

This chain joins TRBV12-3 or TRBV12-4 and TRBJ2-3; perhaps TRBD1 as D (5 bases). The CDR3 extends over 15 amino acids. Trimming cost V 7 bases and J 4 bases, with 18 bases left between them. CDR3 protein: CASIDSYWSADTQYF. The CDR3 DNA is TGTGCCAGCATAGACAGTTACTGGTCGGCAGATACGCAGTATTTT.

The chain uses TRBV14 and TRBJ2-7; a weak D match, TRBD2 (6 bases). This CDR3 region has 17 residues. The V end lost 1 base, the J end lost 4 bases, and 20 bases lay between the germline ends. Germline values: CDR1 SGHDN, CDR2 FVKESK. The CDR3 nucleotides are TGTGCCAGCAGCCAAGTCCTCGGCGGGGCGAAGGGGTACGAGCAGTACTTC. Protein sequence: CASSQVLGGAKGYEQYF.

This clonotype was detected a few times. The chain joins TRBV20-1 to TRBJ1-2; TRBD1 matches at 8 bases. The CDR3 is 14 residues long. Germline values: CDR1 DFQATT, CDR2 SNEGSKA (reference sequence). The V and J ends lost 6 bases and 1 base, in that order; junction bases with no gene match: 7. The CDR3 coding sequence is TGCAGTGCCACTCAGGGGGCTGATAACTATGGCTACACCTTC. It encodes CSATQGADNYGYTF.

The gene calls are TRBV9 and TRBJ2-2; TRBD2 aligns across 7 bases. The germline CDR1 and CDR2 sequences are SGDLS and YYNGEE. The CDR3 is 17 residues long. Trimming took 10 bases from V and 4 from J; bases not matched to a gene: 19. The chain's CDR3 is CALTTTGTTSFTGELFF. The CDR3 DNA follows: TGTGCCTTAACGACGACCGGGACTACGTCTTTCACCGGGGAGCTGTTTTTT.

The V gene is TRBV20-1, the J gene TRBJ2-7; 10 bases map to TRBD2. This CDR3 has 16 amino acids. Germline CDR1 and CDR2: DFQATT and SNEGSKA (reference sequence). V was pared by 4 bases and J by 5 bases, with 14 bases of the junction left unmatched. CDR3: CSATAGLAGVFDEQYF. The CDR3 nucleotides are TGCAGTGCTACCGCGGGGCTAGCGGGAGTATTCGACGAGCAGTACTTC.

The chain combines TRBV20-1 with TRBJ2-7; TRBD2 is a possible D gene (6 bases). With 3 bases removed from V and 3 bases from J, the gap between germline ends came to 15 bases. CDR3 length: 14 amino acids. The germline V gene encodes CDR1 DFQATT and CDR2 SNEGSKA (reference sequence). CDR3 amino acids: CSASGRREDYEQYF. CDR3 nucleotides: TGCAGTGCTAGCGGGCGCAGGGAGGACTACGAGCAGTACTTC.

This chain joins TRBV7-9 and TRBJ2-7; 7 bases map to TRBD2. Germline assignment: CDR1 SEHNR and CDR2 FQNEAQ (reference sequence). V was clipped by 1 base and J by 4 bases; unmatched bases: 7. The CDR3 contains 15 residues. The chain's CDR3 is CASSLGSGTTYEQYF. The CDR3 region has the DNA TGTGCCAGCAGCTTAGGCTCCGGGACTACATACGAGCAGTACTTC.

The J gene is TRBJ2-1, the V gene TRBV30, with TRBD2 matching 9 bases. V was pared by 1 base and J by 8 bases, with 3 bases of the junction left unmatched. The CDR3 covers 13 residues. The V gene's germline CDR1 is GTSNPN and CDR2 SVGIG (reference sequence). CDR3: CAWSGGRAYEQFF. DNA for the CDR3: TGTGCCTGGAGTGGCGGGAGGGCGTATGAGCAGTTCTTC.

The chain uses TRBV6-2 or TRBV6-3 and TRBJ2-1; no clear D gene. The CDR3 covers 13 residues. V dropped 2 bases and J dropped 7 bases, with 9 bases sitting between them. From germline, CDR1 is MNHEY and CDR2 SVGEGT. The CDR3 is CASSYNPQNEQFF. As DNA, the CDR3 is TGTGCCAGCAGTTACAACCCGCAGAATGAGCAGTTCTTC.

This clonotype was seen ten or more times. This rearrangement joins TRBV7-9 to TRBJ1-5, with TRBD1 as a possible D gene (5 bases). CDR3 length equals 13 residues. Germline loops: CDR1 SEHNR, CDR2 FQNEAQ (reference sequence). V was pared by 1 base and J by 7 bases, with 8 bases between. The CDR3 coding sequence is TGTGCCAGCAGCTTAGGGGGCCGGCAGCCCCAGCATTTT. Its translation is CASSLGGRQPQHF.